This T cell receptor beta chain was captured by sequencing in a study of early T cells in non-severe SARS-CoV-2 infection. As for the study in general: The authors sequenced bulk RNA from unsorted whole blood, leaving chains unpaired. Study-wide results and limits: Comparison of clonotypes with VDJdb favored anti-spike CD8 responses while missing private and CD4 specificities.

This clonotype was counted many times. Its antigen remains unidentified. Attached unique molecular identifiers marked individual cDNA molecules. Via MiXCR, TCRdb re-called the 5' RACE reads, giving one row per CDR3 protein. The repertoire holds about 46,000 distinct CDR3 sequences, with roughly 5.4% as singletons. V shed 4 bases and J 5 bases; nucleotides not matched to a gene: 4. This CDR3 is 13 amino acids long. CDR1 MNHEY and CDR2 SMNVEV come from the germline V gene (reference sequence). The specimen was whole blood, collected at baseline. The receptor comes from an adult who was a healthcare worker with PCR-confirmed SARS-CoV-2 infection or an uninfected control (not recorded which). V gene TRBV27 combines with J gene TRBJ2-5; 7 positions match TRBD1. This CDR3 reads CASSSRGWETQYF. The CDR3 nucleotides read TGTGCCAGCAGTTCCAGGGGGTGGGAGACCCAGTACTTC.